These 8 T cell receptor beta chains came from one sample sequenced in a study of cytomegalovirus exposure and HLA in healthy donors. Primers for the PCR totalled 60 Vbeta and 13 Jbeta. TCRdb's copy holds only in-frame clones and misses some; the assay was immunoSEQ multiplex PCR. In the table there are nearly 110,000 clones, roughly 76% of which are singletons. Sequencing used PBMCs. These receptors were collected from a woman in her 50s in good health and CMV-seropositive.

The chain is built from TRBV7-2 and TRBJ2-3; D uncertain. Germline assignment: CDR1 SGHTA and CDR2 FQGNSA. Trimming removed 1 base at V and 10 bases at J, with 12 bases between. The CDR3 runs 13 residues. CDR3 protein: CASSLVSRPSQYF. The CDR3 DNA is TGTGCCAGCAGCTTAGTCTCTAGACCATCGCAGTATTTT.

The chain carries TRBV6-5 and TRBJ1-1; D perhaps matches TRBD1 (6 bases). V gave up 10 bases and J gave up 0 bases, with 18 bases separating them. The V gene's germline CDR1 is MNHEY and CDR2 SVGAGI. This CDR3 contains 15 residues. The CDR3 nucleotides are TGTGCCATTAGGCCCTGGCCAGGGGTGAACACTGAAGCTTTCTTT. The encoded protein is CAIRPWPGVNTEAFF.

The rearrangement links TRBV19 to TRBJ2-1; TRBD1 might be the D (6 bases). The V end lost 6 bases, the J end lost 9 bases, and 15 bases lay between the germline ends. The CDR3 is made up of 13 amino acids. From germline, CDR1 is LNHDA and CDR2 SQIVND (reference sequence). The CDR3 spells CASRQGLLGEQFF. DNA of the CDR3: TGTGCCAGTAGACAGGGCTTACTGGGTGAGCAGTTCTTC. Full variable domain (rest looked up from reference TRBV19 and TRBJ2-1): DGGITQSPKYLFRKEGQNVTLSCEQNLNHDAMYWYRQDPGQGLRLIYYSQIVNDFQKGDIAEGYSVSREKKESFPLTVTSAQKNPTAFYLCASRQGLLGEQFFGPGTRLTVL.

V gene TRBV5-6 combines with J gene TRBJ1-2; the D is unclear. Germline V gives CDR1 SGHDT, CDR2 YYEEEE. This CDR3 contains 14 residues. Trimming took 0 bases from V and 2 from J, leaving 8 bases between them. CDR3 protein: CASSLVGRNYGYTF. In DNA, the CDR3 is TGTGCCAGCAGCTTGGTTGGTCGGAACTATGGCTACACCTTC.

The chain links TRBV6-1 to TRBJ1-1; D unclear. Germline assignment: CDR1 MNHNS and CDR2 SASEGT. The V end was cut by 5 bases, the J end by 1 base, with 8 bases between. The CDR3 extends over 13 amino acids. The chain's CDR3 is CASSPRQNTEAFF. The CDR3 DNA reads TGTGCCAGCAGTCCGCGACAGAACACTGAAGCTTTCTTT.

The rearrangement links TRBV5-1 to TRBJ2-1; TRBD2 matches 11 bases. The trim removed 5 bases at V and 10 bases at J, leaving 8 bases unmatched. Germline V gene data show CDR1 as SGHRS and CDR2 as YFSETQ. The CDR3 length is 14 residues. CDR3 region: CASSLSGGAGEQFF. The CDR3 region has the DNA TGCGCCAGCAGTCTTAGCGGGGGGGCCGGGGAGCAGTTCTTC.

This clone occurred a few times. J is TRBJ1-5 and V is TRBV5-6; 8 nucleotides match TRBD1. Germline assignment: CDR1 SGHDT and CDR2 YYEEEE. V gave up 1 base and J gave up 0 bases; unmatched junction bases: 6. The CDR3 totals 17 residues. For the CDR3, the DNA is TGTGCCAGCAGCTTGCGGCAGGGGGCGCTTAGCAATCAGCCCCAGCATTTT. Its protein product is CASSLRQGALSNQPQHF.

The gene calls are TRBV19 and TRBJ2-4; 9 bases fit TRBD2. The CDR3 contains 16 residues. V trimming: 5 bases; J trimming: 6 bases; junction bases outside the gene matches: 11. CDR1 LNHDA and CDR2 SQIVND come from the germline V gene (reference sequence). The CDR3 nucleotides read TGTGCCAGTAGTGGCTGGCGGGGGGGCCTCGGAAACATTCAGTACTTC. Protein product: CASSGWRGGLGNIQYF.